A selection of T cell receptor beta chains follows, all from one sample in a study of CD8+ T cells in alopecia areata. Sequencing used immunoSEQ multiplex PCR; TCRdb keeps in-frame clones, though not all of them. The sample holds under 15,000 clones, approximately 57% seen once. Input material: skin. These receptors all come from a human donor with alopecia areata. Both conserved end residues are trimmed from each CDR3. A D gene is named only where the DNA matches it firmly.

>TRBV7-2|NA
ASRRGTDSYEQY
>TRBV11-2|NA
ASSLDGLRGNQETQY
>TRBV7-2|NA
ASSLEGPGTQY
>TRBV7-8|TRBD1
ASSETGTAFSGNTIY
>TRBV18|NA
ASSLDLEIEAF
>TRBV11-2|TRBD1
ASSSGQGDTQY
>TRBV5-1|TRBD2
ASSLASGGNYEQY
>TRBV28|TRBD1
ASSLTGISNQPQH
>TRBV18|NA
ASSRETQY
>TRBV7-2|NA
ASRLGQGRGQF
>TRBV7-9|TRBD1
ASSPSGTGGGDEQY
>TRBV9|NA
ASSAGPERELYEQY
>TRBV2|NA
ASSEVGGPYNEQF
>TRBV5-6|TRBD1
ASSVGRDRGAREQY
>TRBV6-6|NA
ASSYKGQGNEKLF
>TRBV5-1|TRBD1
ASSLEGGPLAKNIQY
>TRBV7-2|NA
ASSLAISQETQY
>TRBV28|TRBD1
ASRAGQGAFEQY